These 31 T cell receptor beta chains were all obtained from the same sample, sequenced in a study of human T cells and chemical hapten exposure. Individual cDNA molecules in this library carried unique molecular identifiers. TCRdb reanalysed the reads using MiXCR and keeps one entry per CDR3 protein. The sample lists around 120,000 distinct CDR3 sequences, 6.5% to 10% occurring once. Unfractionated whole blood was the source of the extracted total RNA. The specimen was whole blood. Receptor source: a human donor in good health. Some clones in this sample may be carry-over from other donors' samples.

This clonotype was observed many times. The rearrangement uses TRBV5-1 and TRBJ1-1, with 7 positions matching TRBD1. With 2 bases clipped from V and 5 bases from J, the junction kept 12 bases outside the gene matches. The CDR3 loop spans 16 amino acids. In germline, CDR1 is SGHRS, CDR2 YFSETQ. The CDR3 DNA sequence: TGCGCCAGCAGCTTACTAGGACAGGAGGGAAGGACTGAAGCTTTCTTT. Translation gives CASSLLGQEGRTEAFF.

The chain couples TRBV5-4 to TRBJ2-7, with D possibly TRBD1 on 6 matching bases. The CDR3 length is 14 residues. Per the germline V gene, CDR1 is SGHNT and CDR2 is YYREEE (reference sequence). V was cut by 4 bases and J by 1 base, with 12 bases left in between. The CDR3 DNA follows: TGTGCCAGCAGCGTCGTCACAGGGTCCTACGAGCAGTACTTC. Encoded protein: CASSVVTGSYEQYF.

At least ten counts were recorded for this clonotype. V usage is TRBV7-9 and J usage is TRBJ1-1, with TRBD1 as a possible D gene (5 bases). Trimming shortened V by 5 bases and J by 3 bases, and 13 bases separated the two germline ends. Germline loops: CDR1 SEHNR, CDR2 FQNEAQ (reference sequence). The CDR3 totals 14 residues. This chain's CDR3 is CASSGTWTDTEAFF. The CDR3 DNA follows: TGTGCCAGCAGCGGGACCTGGACGGACACTGAAGCTTTCTTT. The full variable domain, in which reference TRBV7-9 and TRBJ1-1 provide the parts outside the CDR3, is DTGVSQNPRHKITKRGQNVTFRCDPISEHNRLYWYRQTLGQGPEFLTYFQNEAQLEKSRLLSDRFSAERPKGSFSTLEIQRTEQGDSAMYLCASSGTWTDTEAFFGQGTRLTVV.

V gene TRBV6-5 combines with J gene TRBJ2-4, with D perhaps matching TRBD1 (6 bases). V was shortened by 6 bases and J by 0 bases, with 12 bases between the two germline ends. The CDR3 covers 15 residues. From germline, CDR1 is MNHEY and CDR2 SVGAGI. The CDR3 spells CASRGTTIAKNIQYF. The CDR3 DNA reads TGTGCCAGCAGGGGGACAACTATAGCCAAAAACATTCAGTACTTC.

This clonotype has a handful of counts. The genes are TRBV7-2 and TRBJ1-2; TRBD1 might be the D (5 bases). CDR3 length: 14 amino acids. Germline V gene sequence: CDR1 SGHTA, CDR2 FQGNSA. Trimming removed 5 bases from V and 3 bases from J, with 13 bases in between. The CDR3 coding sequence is TGTGCCAGCAGCGGGAGGACGGGGGACTATGGCTACACCTTC. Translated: CASSGRTGDYGYTF.

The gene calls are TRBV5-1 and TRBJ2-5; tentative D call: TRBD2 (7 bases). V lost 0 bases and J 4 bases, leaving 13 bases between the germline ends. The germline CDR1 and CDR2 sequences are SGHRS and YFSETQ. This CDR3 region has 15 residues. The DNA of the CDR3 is TGCGCCAGCAGCTTGGCCAGAAGGGGGGGAGAGACCCAGTACTTC. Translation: CASSLARRGGETQYF.

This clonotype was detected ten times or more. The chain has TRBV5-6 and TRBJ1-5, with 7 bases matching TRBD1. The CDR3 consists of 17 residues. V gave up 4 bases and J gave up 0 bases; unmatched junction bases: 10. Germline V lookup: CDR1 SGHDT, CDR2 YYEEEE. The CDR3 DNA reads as TGTGCCAGCAGCCAGGGGGACAGAGGGTATAGCAATCAGCCCCAGCATTTT. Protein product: CASSQGDRGYSNQPQHF.

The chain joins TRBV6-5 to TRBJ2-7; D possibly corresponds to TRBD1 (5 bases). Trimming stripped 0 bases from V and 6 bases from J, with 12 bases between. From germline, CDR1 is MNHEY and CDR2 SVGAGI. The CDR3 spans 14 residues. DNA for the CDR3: TGTGCCAGCAGTTACTCTAAAGGGGTCGGCGAGCAGTACTTC. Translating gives CASSYSKGVGEQYF.

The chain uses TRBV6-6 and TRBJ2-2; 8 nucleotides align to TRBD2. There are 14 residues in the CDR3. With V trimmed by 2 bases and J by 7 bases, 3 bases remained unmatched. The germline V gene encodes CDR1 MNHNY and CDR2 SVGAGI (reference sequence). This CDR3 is CASSYSGRGGELFF. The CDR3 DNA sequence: TGTGCCAGCAGTTACAGCGGGAGAGGCGGGGAGCTGTTTTTT.

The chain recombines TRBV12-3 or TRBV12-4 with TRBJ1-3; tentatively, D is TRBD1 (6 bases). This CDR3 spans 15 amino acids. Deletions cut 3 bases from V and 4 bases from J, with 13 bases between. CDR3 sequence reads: CASSFGEGEGNTIYF. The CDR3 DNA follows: TGTGCCAGCAGTTTTGGGGAGGGGGAAGGAAACACCATATATTTT.

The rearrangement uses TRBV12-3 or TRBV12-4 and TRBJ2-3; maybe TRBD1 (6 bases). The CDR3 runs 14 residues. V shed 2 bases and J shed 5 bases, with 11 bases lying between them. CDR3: CASSLRQGIDTQYF. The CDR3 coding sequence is TGTGCCAGCAGTTTAAGGCAGGGGATAGATACGCAGTATTTT.

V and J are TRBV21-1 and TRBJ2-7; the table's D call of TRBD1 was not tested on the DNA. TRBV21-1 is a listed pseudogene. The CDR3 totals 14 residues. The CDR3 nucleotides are TGTGCCAGCAGCAAGGACAGCCACTCCTACGAGCAGTACTTC. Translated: CASSKDSHSYEQYF.

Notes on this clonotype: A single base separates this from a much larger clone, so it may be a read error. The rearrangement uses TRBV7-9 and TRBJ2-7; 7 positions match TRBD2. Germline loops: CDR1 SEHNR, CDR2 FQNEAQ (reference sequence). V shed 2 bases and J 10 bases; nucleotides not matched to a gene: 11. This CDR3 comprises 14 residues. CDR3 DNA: TGTGCCAGCAGCTTACGGCTAGCGGAGGAAAAACAGTACTTC. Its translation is CASSLRLAEEKQYF.

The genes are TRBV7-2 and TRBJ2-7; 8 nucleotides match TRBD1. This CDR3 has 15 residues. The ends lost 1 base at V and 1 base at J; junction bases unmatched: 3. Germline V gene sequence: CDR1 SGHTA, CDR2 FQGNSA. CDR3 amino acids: CASSLGTGPSYEQYF. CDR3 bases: TGTGCCAGCAGCTTAGGGACAGGGCCATCCTACGAGCAGTACTTC.

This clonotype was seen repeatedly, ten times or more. CDR3 loop: CAITTQLRNTIYF. DNA of the CDR3: TGTGCCATCACTACCCAACTCCGAAACACCATATATTTT. The chain recombines TRBV10-3 with TRBJ1-3; D call uncertain. The germline V gene has CDR1 ENHRY and CDR2 SYGVKD. Trimming cost V 7 bases and J 5 bases, with 12 bases left between them. This CDR3 is 13 amino acids long.

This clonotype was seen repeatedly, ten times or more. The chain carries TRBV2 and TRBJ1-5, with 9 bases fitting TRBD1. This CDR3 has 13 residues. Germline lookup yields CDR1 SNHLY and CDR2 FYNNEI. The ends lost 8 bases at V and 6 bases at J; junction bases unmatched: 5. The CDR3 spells CASGGQGGQPQHF. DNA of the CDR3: TGTGCCAGCGGGGGACAGGGAGGTCAGCCCCAGCATTTT.

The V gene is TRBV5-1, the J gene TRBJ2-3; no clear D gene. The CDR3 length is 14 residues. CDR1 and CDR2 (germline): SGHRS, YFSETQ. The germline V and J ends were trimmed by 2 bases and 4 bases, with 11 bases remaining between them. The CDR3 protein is CASSFLSASDTQYF. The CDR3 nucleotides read TGCGCCAGCAGCTTCTTAAGCGCCTCAGATACGCAGTATTTT.

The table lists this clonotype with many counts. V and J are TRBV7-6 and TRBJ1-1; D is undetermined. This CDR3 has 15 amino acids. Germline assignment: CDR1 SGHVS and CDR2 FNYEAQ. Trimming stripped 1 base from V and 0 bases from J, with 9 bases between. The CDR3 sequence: CASSLVWPLNTEAFF. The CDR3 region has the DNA TGTGCCAGCAGCTTAGTTTGGCCCTTGAACACTGAAGCTTTCTTT.

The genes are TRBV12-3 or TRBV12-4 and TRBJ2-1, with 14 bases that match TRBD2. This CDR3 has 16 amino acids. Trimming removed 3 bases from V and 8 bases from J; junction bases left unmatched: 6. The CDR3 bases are TGTGCCAGCAGTTTGGGACTAGCGGGGGCCCGGGATGAGCAGTTCTTC. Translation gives CASSLGLAGARDEQFF.

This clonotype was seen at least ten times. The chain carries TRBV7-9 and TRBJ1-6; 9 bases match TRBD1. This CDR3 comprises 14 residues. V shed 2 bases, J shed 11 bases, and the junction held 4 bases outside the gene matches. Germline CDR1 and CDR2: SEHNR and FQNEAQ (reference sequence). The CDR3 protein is CASSLMGQGTPLHF. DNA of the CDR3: TGTGCCAGCAGCTTAATGGGACAGGGAACACCCCTCCACTTT. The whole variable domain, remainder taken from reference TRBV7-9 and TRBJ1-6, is DTGVSQNPRHKITKRGQNVTFRCDPISEHNRLYWYRQTLGQGPEFLTYFQNEAQLEKSRLLSDRFSAERPKGSFSTLEIQRTEQGDSAMYLCASSLMGQGTPLHFGNGTRLTVT.

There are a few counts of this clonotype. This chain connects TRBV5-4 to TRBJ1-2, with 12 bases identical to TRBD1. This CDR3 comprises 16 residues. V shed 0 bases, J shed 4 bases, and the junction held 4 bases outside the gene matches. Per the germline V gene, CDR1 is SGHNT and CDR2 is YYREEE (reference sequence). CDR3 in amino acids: CASSLVGGQGAYGYTF. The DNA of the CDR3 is TGTGCCAGCAGCTTGGTGGGGGGACAGGGGGCCTATGGCTACACCTTC.

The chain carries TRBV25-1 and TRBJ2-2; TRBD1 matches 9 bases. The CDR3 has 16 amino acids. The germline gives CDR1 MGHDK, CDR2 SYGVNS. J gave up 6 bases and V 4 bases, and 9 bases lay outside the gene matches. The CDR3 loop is CASSGTGVVGPGELFF. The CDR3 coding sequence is TGTGCCAGCAGTGGGACAGGGGTCGTCGGCCCCGGGGAGCTGTTTTTT.

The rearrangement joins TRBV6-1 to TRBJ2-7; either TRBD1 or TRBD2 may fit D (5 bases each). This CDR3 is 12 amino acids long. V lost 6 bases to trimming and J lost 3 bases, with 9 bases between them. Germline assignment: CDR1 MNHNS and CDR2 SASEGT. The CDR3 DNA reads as TGTGCCAGCAGCCGGGACGTCTACGAGCAGTACTTC. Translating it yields CASSRDVYEQYF.

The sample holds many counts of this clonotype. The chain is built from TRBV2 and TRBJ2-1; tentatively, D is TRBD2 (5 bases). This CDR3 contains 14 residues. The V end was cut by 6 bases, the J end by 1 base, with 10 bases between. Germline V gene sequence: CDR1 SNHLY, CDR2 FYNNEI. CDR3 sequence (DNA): TGTGCCAGCAGGAGGGTCCTATCCTACAATGAGCAGTTCTTC. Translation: CASRRVLSYNEQFF.

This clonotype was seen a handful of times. The DNA of the CDR3 is TGCGCCAGCAGCCAAGATAGAGCAGACAACTATGGCTACACCTTC. The encoded protein is CASSQDRADNYGYTF. V and J are TRBV4-3 and TRBJ1-2; no clear D. Germline CDR1 reads LGHNA; CDR2 reads YSLEER. V lost 0 bases and J lost 2, with 10 bases in between. The CDR3 consists of 15 residues.

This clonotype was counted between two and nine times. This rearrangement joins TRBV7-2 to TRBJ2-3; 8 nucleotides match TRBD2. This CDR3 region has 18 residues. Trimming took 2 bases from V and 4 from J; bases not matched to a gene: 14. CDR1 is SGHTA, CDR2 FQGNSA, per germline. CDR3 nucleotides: TGTGCCAGCAGCTTACGAGTAGGACTAGCTATTGCGCCAGATACGCAGTATTTT. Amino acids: CASSLRVGLAIAPDTQYF.

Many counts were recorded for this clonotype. The CDR3 region is CASSLPGSDGLAGGPLSSYEQYF. CDR3 DNA: TGCGCCAGCAGCCTCCCAGGATCGGATGGACTAGCGGGAGGGCCATTGTCCTCCTACGAGCAGTACTTC. V is TRBV5-1 and J is TRBJ2-7; 15 positions match TRBD2. This CDR3 is 23 amino acids long. The germline CDR1 and CDR2 sequences are SGHRS and YFSETQ. Trimming at V came to 4 bases and at J to 0 bases, leaving 23 bases not matched to a gene.

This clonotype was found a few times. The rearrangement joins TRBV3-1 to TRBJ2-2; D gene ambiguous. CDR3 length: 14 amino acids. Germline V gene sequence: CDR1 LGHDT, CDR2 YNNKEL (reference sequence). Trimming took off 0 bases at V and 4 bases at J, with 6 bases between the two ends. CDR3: CASSQDHGTGELFF. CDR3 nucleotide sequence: TGTGCCAGCAGCCAAGATCACGGCACCGGGGAGCTGTTTTTT.

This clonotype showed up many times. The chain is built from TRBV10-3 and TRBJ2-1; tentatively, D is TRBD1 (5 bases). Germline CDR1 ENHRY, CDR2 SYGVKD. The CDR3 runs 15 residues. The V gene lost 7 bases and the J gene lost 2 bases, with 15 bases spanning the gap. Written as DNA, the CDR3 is TGTGCCATCAAGGCACCGGCAGGGACCTACAATGAGCAGTTCTTC. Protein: CAIKAPAGTYNEQFF.

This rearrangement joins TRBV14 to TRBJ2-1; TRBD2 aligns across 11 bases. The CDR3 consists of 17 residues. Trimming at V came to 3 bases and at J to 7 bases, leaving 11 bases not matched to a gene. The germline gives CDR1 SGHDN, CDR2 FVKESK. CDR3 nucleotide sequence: TGTGCCAGCAGCCATGACATAGCGGGAGGGCGAAGGAATGAGCAGTTCTTC. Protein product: CASSHDIAGGRRNEQFF.

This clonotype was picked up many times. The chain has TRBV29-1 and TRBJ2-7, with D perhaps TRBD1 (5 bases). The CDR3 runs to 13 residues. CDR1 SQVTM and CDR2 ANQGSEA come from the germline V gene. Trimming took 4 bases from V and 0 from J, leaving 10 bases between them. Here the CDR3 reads CSVGTKLSYEQYF. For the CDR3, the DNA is TGCAGCGTTGGGACAAAGCTCTCCTACGAGCAGTACTTC.